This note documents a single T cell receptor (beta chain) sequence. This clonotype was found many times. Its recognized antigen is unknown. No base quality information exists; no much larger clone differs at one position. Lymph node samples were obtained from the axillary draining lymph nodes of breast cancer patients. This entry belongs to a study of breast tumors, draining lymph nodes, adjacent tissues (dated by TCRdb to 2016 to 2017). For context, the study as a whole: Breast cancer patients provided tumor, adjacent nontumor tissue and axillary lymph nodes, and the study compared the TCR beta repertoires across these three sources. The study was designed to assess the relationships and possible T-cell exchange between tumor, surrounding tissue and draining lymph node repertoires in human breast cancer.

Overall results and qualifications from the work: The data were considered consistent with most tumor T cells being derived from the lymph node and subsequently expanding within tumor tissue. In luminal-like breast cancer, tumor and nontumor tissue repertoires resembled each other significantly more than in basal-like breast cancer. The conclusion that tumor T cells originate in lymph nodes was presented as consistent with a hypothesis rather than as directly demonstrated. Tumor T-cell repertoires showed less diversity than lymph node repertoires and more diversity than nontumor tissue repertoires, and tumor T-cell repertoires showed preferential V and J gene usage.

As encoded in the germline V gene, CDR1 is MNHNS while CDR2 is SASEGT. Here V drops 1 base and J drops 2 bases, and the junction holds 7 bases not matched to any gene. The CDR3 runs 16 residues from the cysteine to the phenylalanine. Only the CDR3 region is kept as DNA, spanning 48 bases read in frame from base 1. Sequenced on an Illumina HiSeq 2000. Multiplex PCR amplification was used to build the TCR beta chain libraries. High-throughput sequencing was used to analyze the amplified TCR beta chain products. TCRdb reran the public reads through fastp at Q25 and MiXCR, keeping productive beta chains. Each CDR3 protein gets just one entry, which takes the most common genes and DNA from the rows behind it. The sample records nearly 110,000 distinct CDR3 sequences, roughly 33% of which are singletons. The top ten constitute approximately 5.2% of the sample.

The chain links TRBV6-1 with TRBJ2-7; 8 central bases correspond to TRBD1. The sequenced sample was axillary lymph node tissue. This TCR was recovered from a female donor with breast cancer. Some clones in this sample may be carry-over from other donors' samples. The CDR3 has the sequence CASSEDPGQAAYEQYF. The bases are TGTGCCAGCAGTGAAGATCCGGGACAGGCCGCCTACGAGCAGTACTTC.